Shown below are 4 T cell receptor beta chains from a single sample sequenced in a study of T cells after yellow fever vaccination. In TCRdb, the 5' RACE reads were re-called with MiXCR into one record per CDR3 protein. The table shows a few hundred thousand distinct CDR3 sequences, with around 4.9% occurring only once. The source material was CD4+ T cells sorted from PBMCs, sampled on the day of the yellow fever booster vaccination. These receptors all come from a man aged 18 to 30 who received the YFV17D yellow fever vaccine.

This clonotype was seen more than once but under ten times. The rearrangement uses TRBV6-2 or TRBV6-3 and TRBJ2-6; D might be TRBD1 or TRBD2, each matching 5 bases. The V gene's germline CDR1 is MNHEY and CDR2 SVGEGT. V lost 0 bases to trimming and J lost 0 bases, with 9 bases between them. The CDR3 spans 17 residues. The CDR3 DNA reads as TGTGCCAGCAGTTACTCGGGACGGGTCTCTGGGGCCAACGTCCTGACTTTC. Protein product: CASSYSGRVSGANVLTF.

About this clonotype itself: No DNA is shown, since the ends of the CDR3 on it are uncertain; the CDR3 is the one TCRdb lists. The rearrangement links TRBV14 to TRBJ2-2. Germline V gene data show CDR1 as SGHDN and CDR2 as FVKESK. A total of 10 residues make up the CDR3, ends included. Here the CDR3 reads CASSPGSCFF.

The CDR3 sequence is CASSLTGENEQFF. The CDR3 DNA reads TGCGCCAGCAGCTTGACCGGGGAGAATGAGCAGTTCTTC. This rearrangement joins TRBV5-1 to TRBJ2-1; a weak D match, TRBD2 (5 bases). The CDR3 runs to 13 residues. The germline V gene encodes CDR1 SGHRS and CDR2 YFSETQ. The germline V and J ends were trimmed by 1 base and 7 bases, with 9 bases remaining between them.

This clonotype was found many times. The chain joins TRBV18 to TRBJ2-7; D unclear. The CDR3 consists of 13 residues. Germline V gene lookup returns CDR1 KGHSH and CDR2 LQKENI. With 5 bases removed from V and 4 bases from J, the gap between germline ends came to 12 bases. The CDR3 DNA sequence: TGTGCCAGCTCAGCAACGGAAGTTTACGAGCAGTACTTC. This encodes CASSATEVYEQYF.